This T cell receptor (beta chain) was obtained from a study of blood T cell repertoires in COVID-19. Whole-study context: From T cells, B-cell-depleted T cells, or PBMCs came the material, which was cDNA or gDNA.

Seattle participants joined during active infection and were tracked over time. CDR1 and CDR2 (germline): MNHNS, SASEGT. The V and J ends lost 3 bases and 0 bases respectively, with 12 bases between them. The CDR3 consists of 16 residues. Sequencing was performed with immunoSEQ multiplex PCR; in TCRdb, only in-frame clones are kept and a portion is missing. The table includes about 82,000 clones, 78% detected once. The chain recombines TRBV6-1 with TRBJ1-3; perhaps TRBD1 as D (5 bases). The TCR was taken from a man aged 55 to 70 with COVID-19, enrolled during active disease. The sequencing sample was made of peripheral blood. This CDR3 reads CASSETVAASGNTIYF. The CDR3 coding sequence is TGTGCCAGCAGTGAGACAGTGGCCGCCTCTGGAAACACCATATATTTT.